These 11 T cell receptor beta chains were sequenced from one sample in a study of CD8+CD57+ T cells in acquired aplastic anemia. Patients included in sequencing had previously demonstrated CD8+CD57+ cell expansion by flow cytometry. Profiles of TCR beta VDJ and CDR3 were generated from a genomic DNA template. TCRdb called the reads again in MiXCR, with one record for every CDR3 protein. The table has 200,000 to 250,000 distinct CDR3 sequences, less than 60% seen once. Sequenced material: sorted CD4+, CD8+, or CD8+CD57+ T cells (not recorded which) from PBMCs. The receptors shown here come from a human donor with aplastic anemia.

In this sample, this clonotype turned up many times. This chain uses TRBV5-5 with TRBJ2-3, with 8 bases fitting TRBD1. CDR3 length: 14 amino acids. V shed 4 bases and J 6 bases; nucleotides not matched to a gene: 7. Germline values: CDR1 SGHKS, CDR2 YYEKEE (reference sequence). The CDR3, as DNA: TGTGCCAGCAGCCTCCGACAGGGGCCTGATACGCAGTATTTT. Encoded protein: CASSLRQGPDTQYF. The whole variable domain, remainder taken from reference TRBV5-5 and TRBJ2-3, is DAGVTQSPTHLIKTRGQQVTLRCSPISGHKSVSWYQQVLGQGPQFIFQYYEKEERGRGNFPDRFSARQFPNYSSELNVNALLLGDSALYLCASSLRQGPDTQYFGPGTRLTVL.

This clonotype came up many times. The rearrangement links TRBV6-5 to TRBJ2-7, with TRBD2 matching 7 bases. Unmatched junction bases numbered 5, after V lost 0 bases and J lost 3 bases. CDR3 length equals 15 residues. CDR1 and CDR2 from the germline V gene are MNHEY and SVGAGI. CDR3 residues: CASSYSLAAGYEQYF. CDR3 sequence (DNA): TGTGCCAGCAGTTACTCCCTAGCGGCTGGCTACGAGCAGTACTTC.

This clonotype has at least ten counts. The J gene is TRBJ1-1, the V gene TRBV7-2, with 7 bases aligning to TRBD1. V was pared by 0 bases and J by 2 bases, with 3 bases of the junction left unmatched. The CDR3 has 15 amino acids. Per the germline V gene, CDR1 is SGHTA and CDR2 is FQGNSA. Here the CDR3 reads CASSLASGGNTEAFF. Here the CDR3 DNA reads TGTGCCAGCAGCTTAGCTTCAGGGGGTAACACTGAAGCTTTCTTT. The full variable domain, its missing parts supplied by reference TRBV7-2 and TRBJ1-1, is GAGVSQSPSNKVTEKGKDVELRCDPISGHTALYWYRQSLGQGLEFLIYFQGNSAPDKSGLPSDRFSAERTGGSVSTLTIQRTQQEDSAVYLCASSLASGGNTEAFFGQGTRLTVV.

This clonotype showed up many times. This sequence joins TRBV2 and TRBJ2-5; D is unresolved. The CDR3 totals 14 residues. V dropped 4 bases and J dropped 1 base, with 10 bases sitting between them. The germline V gene encodes CDR1 SNHLY and CDR2 FYNNEI. CDR3 protein: CASSGPRFQETQYF. CDR3 coding DNA: TGTGCCAGCAGTGGACCCCGGTTCCAAGAGACCCAGTACTTC. Full variable domain (remainder filled in from reference TRBV2 and TRBJ2-5): EPEVTQTPSHQVTQMGQEVILRCVPISNHLYFYWYRQILGQKVEFLVSFYNNEISEKSEIFDDQFSVERPDGSNFTLKIRSTKLEDSAMYFCASSGPRFQETQYFGPGTRLLVL.

This clonotype was recorded only once. A much more abundant neighbour one base away suggests this may be a read error. Likely a read error: the CDR3 ends without its conserved phenylalanine or tryptophan. V gene TRBV10-2 combines with J gene TRBJ2-1; D uncertain. Per the germline V gene, CDR1 is WSHSY and CDR2 is SAAADI. This CDR3 is built from 12 residues. CDR3 residues: CASSQTRQEQFL. CDR3 DNA: TGTGCCAGCAGCCAAACACGTCAGGAGCAGTTCCTC.

The rearrangement joins TRBV4-1 to TRBJ2-7, with a tentative D call TRBD1 (5 bases). This CDR3 contains 15 residues. Germline lookup yields CDR1 MGHRA and CDR2 YSYEKL. V lost 0 bases, J lost 5 bases, and 14 bases lay in between. CDR3: CASSQEWVRGNEQYF. CDR3 in DNA: TGCGCCAGCAGCCAAGAGTGGGTAAGGGGCAACGAGCAGTACTTC.

The chain joins TRBV2 to TRBJ1-2; 8 nucleotides match TRBD1. The ends lost 6 bases at V and 10 bases at J; junction bases unmatched: 10. Germline V gene data show CDR1 as SNHLY and CDR2 as FYNNEI. This CDR3 is 13 amino acids long. Here the CDR3 DNA reads TGTGCCAGCAGCCGGGACAGGCAGAGGGACTACACCTTC. As protein: CASSRDRQRDYTF. The whole variable domain, remainder taken from reference TRBV2 and TRBJ1-2, is EPEVTQTPSHQVTQMGQEVILRCVPISNHLYFYWYRQILGQKVEFLVSFYNNEISEKSEIFDDQFSVERPDGSNFTLKIRSTKLEDSAMYFCASSRDRQRDYTFGSGTRLTVV.

This clonotype was seen a few times. The CDR3 reads CASREIGEQYF. The DNA for the CDR3 is TGTGCCAGCAGGGAAATAGGCGAGCAGTACTTC. The V gene is TRBV2, the J gene TRBJ2-7; no firm D call. The CDR3 consists of 11 residues. Germline CDR1 is SNHLY and CDR2 is FYNNEI. V was cut by 6 bases and J by 6 bases, with 9 bases left in between. The full variable domain, in which reference TRBV2 and TRBJ2-7 provide the parts outside the CDR3, is EPEVTQTPSHQVTQMGQEVILRCVPISNHLYFYWYRQILGQKVEFLVSFYNNEISEKSEIFDDQFSVERPDGSNFTLKIRSTKLEDSAMYFCASREIGEQYFGPGTRLTVT.

V gene TRBV29-1 combines with J gene TRBJ1-6; perhaps TRBD1 as D (5 bases). V was shortened by 3 bases and J by 7 bases, with 10 bases between the two germline ends. Germline loops: CDR1 SQVTM, CDR2 ANQGSEA. The CDR3 sequence is 13 residues long. CDR3 nucleotides: TGCAGCGTTGAGGTGACAGCAAATTCACCCCTCCACTTT. Its protein is CSVEVTANSPLHF.

This clonotype came up many times. V and J are TRBV5-1 and TRBJ1-1; D not certain. The germline gives CDR1 SGHRS, CDR2 YFSETQ. Trimming took 0 bases from V and 1 from J, leaving 7 bases between them. The CDR3 is made up of 14 amino acids. As DNA, the CDR3 is TGCGCCAGCAGCTTGGTCCCAGCGAACACTGAAGCTTTCTTT. Residues: CASSLVPANTEAFF.

This clonotype occurred many times. This rearrangement joins TRBV2 to TRBJ2-6; D is undetermined. Trimming took off 7 bases at V and 0 bases at J, with 7 bases between the two ends. Germline lookup yields CDR1 SNHLY and CDR2 FYNNEI. CDR3 length equals 14 residues. The CDR3: CASKGSSGANVLTF. CDR3 nucleotides: TGTGCCAGCAAAGGGTCCTCTGGGGCCAACGTCCTGACTTTC.